These 17 T cell receptor beta chains came from one sample sequenced in a study of T cell responses to AZD1222 COVID-19 vaccine. Profiling relied on immunoSEQ multiplex PCR, and the TCRdb table lists in-frame clones only, not all of them. Of fewer than 65,000 clones listed, 70% to 90% are singletons. The material sequenced was peripheral blood, taken 28 days after the second AZD1222 dose. The source is an adult who received the AZD1222 COVID-19 vaccine.

This chain links TRBV5-4 with TRBJ2-1; 10 positions match TRBD2. The CDR3 spans 15 residues. V was clipped by 4 bases and J by 3 bases; unmatched bases: 4. Germline-derived CDR1 and CDR2 are SGHNT and YYREEE (reference sequence). CDR3 bases: TGTGCCAGCAGCCGGGCTAGCGGGGGCTACAATGAGCAGTTCTTC. Protein sequence: CASSRASGGYNEQFF.

V usage is TRBV7-2 and J usage is TRBJ2-2, with 8 bases matching TRBD2. The CDR3 contains 16 residues. V lost 1 base, J lost 4 bases, and 5 bases stayed unmatched. CDR1 and CDR2 from the germline V gene are SGHTA and FQGNSA. CDR3 loop: CASSLDLSGSTGELFF. CDR3 coding DNA: TGTGCCAGCAGCTTAGATCTCAGCGGGAGCACCGGGGAGCTGTTTTTT.

V and J are TRBV21-1 and TRBJ2-7; TRBD2 is the table's D call and was not checked against the DNA. TRBV21-1 is tagged as a pseudogene. The length of the CDR3 is 16 residues. The CDR3 DNA follows: TGTGCCAGCAGCTCCCGGGGGAGCGGGGGGTACTACGAGCAGTACTTC. Amino acids: CASSSRGSGGYYEQYF.

The chain has TRBV19 and TRBJ1-6, with D perhaps TRBD1 (6 bases). Trimming removed 5 bases from V and 7 bases from J, with 15 bases in between. This CDR3 comprises 15 residues. Germline CDR1 reads LNHDA; CDR2 reads SQIVND (reference sequence). The CDR3 region is CASSGAGAGNSPLHF. For the CDR3, the DNA is TGTGCCAGTAGTGGGGCGGGGGCCGGAAATTCACCCCTCCACTTT.

V and J are TRBV19 and TRBJ1-5; D might be TRBD1 (6 bases). V lost 6 bases and J lost 6, with 12 bases in between. CDR1 is LNHDA and CDR2 is SQIVND in the germline V gene (reference sequence). The CDR3 totals 13 residues. The CDR3 here is CASSNRVAQPQHF. DNA of the CDR3: TGTGCCAGTAGCAACAGGGTTGCTCAGCCCCAGCATTTT.

The V call is TRBV27, the J call TRBJ2-7; D unclear. From germline, CDR1 is MNHEY and CDR2 SMNVEV (reference sequence). The CDR3 loop spans 15 amino acids. Trimming shortened V by 2 bases and J by 7 bases, and 18 bases separated the two germline ends. The CDR3 loop reads CASSLGLPLGWEQYF. For the CDR3, the DNA is TGTGCCAGCAGTTTAGGGCTCCCCCTGGGGTGGGAGCAGTACTTC.

The genes are TRBV20-1 and TRBJ2-1, with unresolved D. Germline V gives CDR1 DFQATT, CDR2 SNEGSKA (reference sequence). The germline V and J ends were trimmed by 5 bases and 7 bases, with 6 bases remaining between them. CDR3 size: 10 residues. The DNA of the CDR3 is TGCAGTGCTTTACCTAATGAGCAGTTCTTC. Its protein product is CSALPNEQFF.

J is TRBJ2-1 and V is TRBV15; 10 bases agree with TRBD2. With V trimmed by 1 base and J by 3 bases, 0 bases remained unmatched. The germline V gene encodes CDR1 LNHNV and CDR2 YYDKDF (reference sequence). The CDR3 is 15 amino acids. The DNA of the CDR3 is TGTGCCACCAGCAGAGGACTAGCGGGCTACAATGAGCAGTTCTTC. It is translated as CATSRGLAGYNEQFF.

The chain links TRBV11-3 to TRBJ2-3, with 9 bases lining up with TRBD2. Germline-derived CDR1 and CDR2 are SGHNT and YENEEA. This CDR3 region has 15 residues. J lost 1 base, V lost 10 bases, and 9 bases had no gene match. The CDR3 coding sequence is TGTGCCACCTCTAGCGGGAAGAGTCGCACAGATACGCAGTATTTT. Translation: CATSSGKSRTDTQYF.

CDR3 in DNA: TGTGCCAGCAGTGAGATTAGGGCAGGGGGCCAAGAGACCCAGTACTTC. Its protein is CASSEIRAGGQETQYF. The J gene is TRBJ2-5, the V gene TRBV2, with 7 bases aligning to TRBD1. Germline trimming cut 3 bases from V and 1 base from J; bases unmatched to any gene: 8. CDR1 is SNHLY, CDR2 FYNNEI, per germline. The CDR3 consists of 16 residues.

V and J are TRBV2 and TRBJ1-5; 8 bases are shared with TRBD1. Germline CDR1 SNHLY, CDR2 FYNNEI. This CDR3 has 15 residues. V shed 2 bases and J 4 bases; nucleotides not matched to a gene: 4. This chain's CDR3 is CASSELQGGNQPQHF. CDR3 sequence (DNA): TGTGCCAGCAGTGAATTACAGGGGGGTAATCAGCCCCAGCATTTT.

V and J are TRBV5-4 and TRBJ1-4, with D possibly matching TRBD1 (6 bases). There are 15 residues in the CDR3. Germline CDR1 reads SGHNT; CDR2 reads YYREEE (reference sequence). V lost 2 bases and J 5 bases, leaving 13 bases between the germline ends. The CDR3 DNA follows: TGTGCCAGCAGCTTCTCACAGGGTGGAAATGAAAAACTGTTTTTT. Its translation: CASSFSQGGNEKLFF. The full variable domain, in which reference TRBV5-4 and TRBJ1-4 provide the parts outside the CDR3, is ETGVTQSPTHLIKTRGQQVTLRCSSQSGHNTVSWYQQALGQGPQFIFQYYREEENGRGNFPPRFSGLQFPNYSSELNVNALELDDSALYLCASSFSQGGNEKLFFGSGTQLSVL.

V gene TRBV2 combines with J gene TRBJ2-3; D is uncertain. V was pared by 10 bases and J by 0 bases, with 11 bases between. Germline V gene data show CDR1 as SNHLY and CDR2 as FYNNEI. The CDR3 is 13 residues long. The CDR3 DNA reads as TGTGCCAACGGTCGGCGGAGCACAGATACGCAGTATTTT. This encodes CANGRRSTDTQYF.

This chain joins TRBV29-1 and TRBJ1-2; 8 bases are shared with TRBD1. With V trimmed by 4 bases and J by 6 bases, 16 bases remained unmatched. Germline V gene sequence: CDR1 SQVTM, CDR2 ANQGSEA. The length of the CDR3 is 16 residues. CDR3 nucleotides: TGCAGCGTTGTCCCGGGGACAGGCGTGAACGCGGATGGCTACACCTTC. Its protein product is CSVVPGTGVNADGYTF.

The V and J genes are TRBV5-4 and TRBJ2-2; tentative D call: TRBD2 (6 bases). Trimming shortened V by 4 bases and J by 4 bases, and 14 bases separated the two germline ends. Germline V gene lookup returns CDR1 SGHNT and CDR2 YYREEE (reference sequence). This CDR3 region has 15 residues. As DNA, the CDR3 is TGTGCCAGCAGCCGCCGGGACTTTTCCACCGGGGAGCTGTTTTTT. Protein sequence: CASSRRDFSTGELFF.

The chain has TRBV4-3 and TRBJ1-4; D is unresolved. V gave up 0 bases and J gave up 8 bases, with 7 bases separating them. Germline V lookup: CDR1 LGHNA, CDR2 YSLEER. This CDR3 contains 13 residues. CDR3 loop: CASSQELREKLFF. DNA for the CDR3: TGCGCCAGCAGCCAAGAGTTAAGGGAAAAACTGTTTTTT.

The chain couples TRBV19 to TRBJ2-7; TRBD2 agrees at 7 bases. This CDR3 contains 16 residues. Germline CDR1 reads LNHDA; CDR2 reads SQIVND (reference sequence). Trimming removed 5 bases from V and 3 bases from J; junction bases left unmatched: 13. This chain's CDR3 is CASSGGGRDFHYEQYF. CDR3 sequence (DNA): TGTGCCAGTAGTGGGGGGGGACGGGACTTTCACTACGAGCAGTACTTC.